This T cell receptor (beta chain) was obtained from a study of neurological immune-mediated disorders (dated by TCRdb to about 2019). Some background on the complete study: Peripheral blood TCR-beta repertoires from HTLV-I-associated myelopathy (HAM/TSP) patients, multiple sclerosis patients and healthy controls were compared by UMI-based sequencing. The cohort was made up of about 68 subjects, consisting of roughly 14 HAM/TSP patients, around 35 multiple sclerosis patients and around 20 healthy controls. Longitudinal samples, technical triplicates and paired sorted CD4+ and CD8+ T-cell subsets, alongside PBMC samples, were included among the 90 to 130 TCR-beta libraries. The study at large found these results: The highest TCR clonal expansion was observed in HAM/TSP patients, whereas the lowest was observed in MS patients, even when compared with healthy controls. Across subjects, expanded clones never shared an identical CDR3 amino acid sequence, which suggests that the TCR-beta repertoires in every group were private.

cDNA was synthesized by template-switch 5'RACE using a primer carrying a 10-nucleotide random unique molecular identifier by which each TCR transcript was tagged. Over 170 million TCR-beta sequences, covering 15-18 subjects, were produced in each sequencing run. Total RNA was extracted with the RNeasy kit. The KAPA Real-time Library Amplification kit was used to amplify TCR-beta VDJ regions with primers targeting the TCR constant region and the 5'RACE anchor. Sample indexes and Illumina adaptors were added in a first PCR, and a second PCR then increased library yield. The roughly 650 bp TCR product was size-selected on a 2% E-gel SizeSelection system after Ampure bead purification. Before pooling, libraries had their quality checked on a Bioanalyzer, their concentration measured with Qubit, and their quantity determined with the Kapa Library Quantification kit. Libraries were sequenced paired-end 2 x 150 bp on an Illumina HiSeq 2500. To increase sequence diversity, roughly 24-30% phiX was spiked into each library pool. The source study handled its data this way. The quality-filtered reads were processed with the UMI-based MiGEC pipeline, whose error correction step removed more than 80% of the raw TCR sequences. IMGT germline references were used for alignment of VDJ genes, and clonotypes were defined by a unique CDR3 amino acid sequence together with V-J genes. Clonal expansion, Shannon diversity and CDR3 relatedness (CalcPairwiseDistances, ClusterSamples) were evaluated with VDJtools, and phylogenetic trees were built with CLCbio workbench. A clone was classed as expanded if it had 8 or more unique UMIs, a cutoff based on coefficient-of-variation modelling across technical triplicates. The public sequencing data were trimmed at Q25 with fastp and processed into clonotypes with MiXCR by TCRdb, which kept only in-frame beta chains. A single entry per CDR3 protein holds the most common genes and DNA from its merged rows. These V and J calls derive from TCRdb rather than the authors' analysis. This sample lists about 20,000 distinct CDR3 sequences; about 10% were detected once. Of the sample, approximately 21% falls within the top ten clones.

For unsorted PBMC libraries, 2 million PBMCs were used after storage in RNAlater at -80 degrees C until RNA extraction. PBMCs were separated from peripheral blood using Ficoll-Hypaque density gradient centrifugation and then cryopreserved in liquid nitrogen. CDR1 is given as SGHRS and CDR2 as YFSETQ, both from the germline V gene. V is shortened by 0 bases, J by 0 bases, and the region joining them spans 18 bases. CDR3 length: 18 amino acids, cysteine to phenylalanine. Only CDR3 DNA remains: 54 bases, in frame from the first base. In this sample, this clonotype turned up many times. Its specific antigen is unknown. One base away there is no much larger clone; base qualities are not given.

The chain was built from TRBV5-1 and TRBJ1-1, with TRBD1 perhaps the D gene, on 5 matching bases. The material sequenced was PBMCs. This TCR was sampled from a woman aged 60-75 years with HTLV-1-associated myelopathy (HAM/TSP). The DNA sequence is given as TGCGCCAGCAGCTTGGCCTCCGGGACTGCGGGCATGAACACTGAAGCTTTCTTT. Its translation reads: CASSLASGTAGMNTEAFF.